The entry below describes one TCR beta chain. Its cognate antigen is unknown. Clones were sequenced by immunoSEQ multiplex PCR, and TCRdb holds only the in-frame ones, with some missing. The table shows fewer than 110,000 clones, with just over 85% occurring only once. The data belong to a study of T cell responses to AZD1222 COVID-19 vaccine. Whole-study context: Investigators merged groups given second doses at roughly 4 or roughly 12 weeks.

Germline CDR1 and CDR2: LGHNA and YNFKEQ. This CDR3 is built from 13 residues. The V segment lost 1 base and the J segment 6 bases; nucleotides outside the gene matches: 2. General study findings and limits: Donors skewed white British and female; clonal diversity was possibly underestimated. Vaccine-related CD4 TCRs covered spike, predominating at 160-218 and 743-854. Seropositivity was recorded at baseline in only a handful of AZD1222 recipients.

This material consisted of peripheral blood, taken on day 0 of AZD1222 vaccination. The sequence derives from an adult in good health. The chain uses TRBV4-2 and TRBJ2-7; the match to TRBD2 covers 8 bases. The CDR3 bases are TGTGCCAGCAGCCAAGGTGGGACTAGCGAGCAGTACTTC. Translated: CASSQGGTSEQYF.